This T cell receptor beta chain was sequenced during a study of cytomegalovirus exposure and HLA in healthy donors (dated by TCRdb to about 2017). With respect to the entire study: According to an earlier analysis of several hundred of the donors, about 180 million T cells yielded 120 million or so unique TCR beta sequences and 276 Gb of sequence data. An early release covering roughly 640 HLA-typed donors comprised approximately 300 gigabases of sequencing data and tens of millions of unique TCR sequences. The genetic ancestry cluster associated with self-reported Caucasian donors included around four fifths of the approximately 410 genotyped donors. The study aimed to test whether signatures of past pathogen exposure could be identified by cataloging public T cell receptors. Using immunosequencing, the study profiled T cell repertoires from about 610 subjects and related those repertoires to cytomegalovirus serostatus. A separate validation cohort of roughly 120 different subjects was used in addition to the roughly 620-subject first cohort. To predict cytomegalovirus infection status, the study combined high-throughput TCR immunosequencing, statistical association of individual TCRs with disease status, and machine learning. A later analysis re-analyzed previously published TCR beta repertoires from about 600 donors and added high-resolution HLA genotyping to study TCR occurrence patterns. The later analysis used no new phenotypic data to find candidate immune exposures, relying instead on TCR beta sequences and their occurrence across donors. In an earlier analysis of 587 of the donors, high-throughput TCR beta sequencing was used to judge whether each TCR beta V gene segment behaved as functional or pseudogenic. Alongside the repertoire data, information on donor age, sex, ethnicity and CMV serostatus was compiled. Genome-wide SNP genotypes for about three fifths of the roughly 670 donors were used in a later genetic analysis, which treated that subset as a discovery cohort. All discovery cohort repertoires had been generated on a single sequencing platform. Class I and class II HLA loci were covered by the typing at four-digit resolution. The number of typed donors differed by locus: about 620-640 for A, B, C, DRB1 and DQB1; approximately 520 for DQA1; approximately 600 for DPA1; and roughly 470 for DPB1. Roughly 5 DR-DQ haplotypes were handled as single units for association and clustering, since linkage in the cohort was strong. Among about 400 genotyped donors of the cohort, an average of roughly 230,000 unique TCR beta nucleotide sequences was sequenced per donor, of which approximately 18% were non-productive. Broader findings and caveats from the paper: Correlated functional status among segregating V segments might reflect linkage disequilibrium, but an unknown experimental factor could not be ruled out. According to the authors, the approach could potentially be generalized to other disease states and immunological phenotypes. A later genetic analysis associated a missense DCLRE1C variant with V-gene and J-gene trimming of TCR beta chains, and an independent cohort replicated the association. According to a later analysis, parvovirus B19, influenza, CMV and Epstein-Barr virus appeared linked to several top co-occurrence clusters. A few of the identified cytomegalovirus-associated TCR beta chains were confirmed in vitro to be specific for cytomegalovirus antigens. Because HLA typing was missing for some donors at each locus, association tests included only the typed subset. Assigning TCR associations to individual alleles was difficult when HLA alleles, especially DR and DQ, strongly co-occurred. In a later analysis, TCR association rates were found to vary across HLA loci, with the most associated TCRs seen for DRB1 alleles and the fewest for HLA-C alleles. In both the original and validation cohorts, the classifier was reported to diagnose cytomegalovirus status with high specificity and sensitivity. Roughly uniform sequencing depth across donors was assumed in presence/absence analyses, although this assumption may not hold. While some public TCRs were present in many individuals, most TCR sequences turned up only very rarely across donors. This cohort had only TCR beta chains sequenced, and the lack of alpha or paired-chain data limited which features could be detected. In a later analysis, 15,000 to 20,000 TCR beta sequences were associated with specific HLA alleles at a false discovery rate of 0.05. Around 16 rarely observed V segments, including chromosome 9 orphons, were excluded from the earlier analysis of approximately 600 of the donors because counts were too low. Immune exposure information for the cohort was limited to CMV serostatus. A later analysis found that most CMV-associated TCR beta chains appeared HLA-restricted, with HLA associations seemingly driven largely by CMV exposure. In an earlier analysis of about 550 of the donors, most TCR beta V segments were observed in productive rearrangements about 90% or about 30% of the time, broadly matching IMGT annotations. A cluster of highly shared sequence variants was judged likely to be a technical artifact of the sequencing pipeline. Compared with equally common non-associated chains, HLA-associated TCR beta chains in a later analysis were more clonally expanded and had lower generation probabilities. The 87-base-pair reads could not distinguish some IMGT-functional V segments, including TRBV6-2 and TRBV6-3, so those segments were excluded. A further reported finding was that TCR beta sequences accurately predicted the HLA-A and HLA-B alleles for most subjects in the first cohort. The study listed 150 to 200 TCR beta chains as associated with cytomegalovirus. A later genetic analysis reported fewer N-insertions in productive TCRs among donors in an Asian-associated ancestry cluster than the approximately 670-donor mean.

Per the germline V gene (reference sequence), MNHEY is the CDR1 and SMNVEV is the CDR2. From cysteine to phenylalanine, the CDR3 is 15 amino acids long. The kept DNA is CDR3 alone, 45 bases in frame from the first base. Unmatched junction bases come to 8, with V trimmed by 4 bases and J by 4 bases. The cohort consisted of approximately 690 healthy bone marrow donors. Cohort members were all nominally healthy when sampled, although unrecorded immune exposures were likely present. The donor was CMV seronegative and was included in the group of hundreds of seronegative cohort members. Every donor gave a peripheral blood sample, and the peripheral blood mononuclear cells from that sample were used for TCR beta sequencing. The Qiagen DNeasy Blood Extraction Kit was used to extract genomic DNA from the blood cell samples. Of note for this clone: It lacks a known antigen. Nothing much larger sits one base from this clone, and base qualities are not available.

Libraries were built with the immunoSEQ multiplex PCR assay. A mixture of 60 forward primers for TCR Vbeta segments and 13 reverse primers for TCR Jbeta segments was used in the multiplex PCR. Amplification of the CDR3 region of rearranged TCR beta genes was performed with a multiplex PCR assay on genomic DNA. On the Illumina HiSeq System, the amplified TCR beta libraries were sequenced as 87-base-pair reads. Per the authors' processing: A later analysis counted around 72 million unique TCR beta chains across the roughly 700 repertoires, and some 11 million of these chains were shared by at least two donors. A nearest-neighbor algorithm error-corrected the raw reads and collapsed the reads into unique sequences, merging closely related sequences to remove PCR and sequencing errors. CDR3 sequences were aligned to IMGT reference sequences to assign V, D and J gene segments. Each retained sequence needed at least a six-nucleotide match to both a V gene segment and a J gene segment. Rearrangements were called productive when the CDR3 lacked stop codons and stayed in frame with V and J; all others were non-productive. CDR3 was defined according to IMGT convention as the region running from the second conserved V-encoded cysteine to the conserved J-encoded phenylalanine. The earlier analysis of some 580 of the donors excluded any sequence lacking an unambiguous match to a single V gene segment. An earlier analysis of almost 600 of the donors classified V segments as functional when productive rearrangements were above 56.7% and as segregating when the standard deviation between donors was above 5%. A statistical classification framework was developed to diagnose cytomegalovirus status using the catalog of TCR beta chain sequences. In a later analysis, TCR nucleotide sequences were compared against IMGT/GENE-DB human TR gene sequences so that V and J genes could be assigned. A later analysis assigned CDR3 sequences and most-parsimonious VDJ recombination scenarios with the TCRdist pipeline. In a later analysis, each TCR beta chain was defined by its CDR3 amino acid sequence together with its V-gene family, and reads without a unique V-gene family were excluded. In a later analysis, 550 to 650 highly shared, low-generation-probability nucleotide sequences were removed to address suspected cross-contamination and a sequencing artifact. In a later analysis, a clonal expansion index was calculated for each public chain from normalized within-repertoire ranks of inferred template counts. Generation probabilities in a later analysis came from a VDJ recombination model fitted to out-of-frame rearrangements, and those results were checked against IGoR. Hypergeometric tests were used in a later analysis to score TCR-TCR, TCR-HLA and TCR-CMV co-occurrence, with a repertoire-size bias correction applied to the TCR pairs. False discovery rates were estimated in a later analysis by permuting HLA or CMV assignments 20 times. In a later analysis, co-occurring TCRs were grouped using DBSCAN, with TCRdist sequence similarity added in when clustering inside HLA-allele-positive subsets. For co-occurrence clustering, repertoires with fewer than 30,000 or more than 120,000 public chains were excluded, along with five or six repertoires with anomalous nucleotide sharing. As stored in TCRdb, this immuneACCESS dataset retains in-frame rearrangements with V and J assigned. A fraction of the clones does not appear; measured against another copy, unresolved V genes explain less than half of the discrepancy, and the remainder lacks a known reason. The D gene and trimming were derived from the DNA, and the V and J assignments and clone size from that table. The sample has 200,000 to 250,000 clones on record, 76% of them singletons. 0.6% to 0.7% of the sample is in the top ten clones.

The chain employs TRBV27 and TRBJ1-1; 8 bases in between match TRBD1. The TCR sequence derives from a man in his late teens or twenties in good health and CMV-seronegative. Sequencing was done on a sample of PBMCs. The CDR3 is CASSSYRGWGTEAFF. DNA sequence: TGTGCCAGCAGTTCCTACAGGGGGTGGGGCACTGAAGCTTTCTTT.